Presented here are 30 T cell receptor gamma chains from one specimen sequenced in a study of γδ T cells in repeated Plasmodium falciparum infection. TCRdb re-processed the multiplex PCR reads using CATT. The sample includes 25,000 to 35,000 gamma-chain clones, about 1.5% of them seen just once. Vgamma9/Vdelta2+ and Vdelta2-negative gammadelta T cells were flow-sorted from PBMC for bulk sequencing. The sequencing input was gamma-delta T cells from blood. These receptors were taken from a pool of human donors (malaria-infected and uninfected, not separated).

Details on this clone: A far larger clone differs by one base, so this is likely a read error. The CDR3 is CATWDGFKGYKKLF. CDR3 coding DNA: TGCGCCACCTGGGACGGCTTCAAAGGTTATAAGAAACTCTTT. This chain links TRGV2 with TRGJ1 or TRGJ2. No J gene was available from TCRdb, and it was assigned here by a germline match of the DNA. Germline V gene data show CDR1 as EGSNGY and CDR2 as YDSYNSKV. There are 14 residues in the CDR3.

As regards this clone: The TCRdb record carries a much larger clone's protein, which differs from this DNA's translation at residue 10; a read error is the likely cause, and the protein listed here is the DNA translation. The chain links TRGV9 to TRGJP. Since TCRdb gives no J gene, matching the DNA to germline was used here to assign it. V gave up 2 bases and J gave up 8 bases; unmatched junction bases: 12. Germline assignment: CDR1 GITISATS and CDR2 ISYDGTV (reference sequence). The CDR3 spans 18 residues. The CDR3 region is CALWEDNKGKLGKKIKVF. The DNA of the CDR3 is TGTGCCTTGTGGGAGGACAATAAGGGGAAGTTGGGCAAAAAAATCAAGGTATTT.

On this clone: TCRdb's protein for this DNA is that of a much larger clone and differs from the translation at residue 16, likely a read error; the protein shown is the DNA translation. The V gene is TRGV9, but the J gene lacks a call. This CDR3 is 18 amino acids long. The germline V gene encodes CDR1 GITISATS and CDR2 ISYDGTV (reference sequence). This CDR3 reads CALWEVRSEELGKKIRVF. As DNA, the CDR3 is TGTGCCTTGTGGGAGGTAAGGTCGGAAGAGTTGGGCAAAAAAATCAGGGTATTT.

Notes on this clone: TCRdb's entry gives the protein of a much larger clone, which mismatches this DNA's translation at residue 11, likely from a read error; the protein reported here is translated from the DNA. This chain links TRGV2 with TRGJ1 or TRGJ2. TCRdb lists no J gene, so it was determined here by aligning the DNA to germline. There are 14 residues in the CDR3. Trimming took 2 bases from V and 12 from J; bases not matched to a gene: 16. Germline lookup yields CDR1 EGSNGY and CDR2 YDSYNSKV. CDR3: CATWDDTSSHRKLF. CDR3 DNA sequence: TGTGCCACCTGGGACGACACTTCGTCCCATAGGAAACTCTTT.

This clone was counted between two and nine times. A far larger clone is one base from this, pointing to a likely read error. The sample carries other DNA sequences with the same CDR3. The genes are TRGV9 and TRGJP1. The J gene, absent from TCRdb, was called here by matching the DNA to germline. The germline gives CDR1 GITISATS, CDR2 ISYDGTV (reference sequence). This CDR3 is 13 amino acids long. The chain's CDR3 is CALWEAPSWFKIF. CDR3 DNA sequence: TGTGCCCTGTGGGAGGCACCGAGTTGGTTCAAGATATTT.

Remarks on this clone: The TCRdb record carries a much larger clone's protein, which differs from this DNA's translation at residue 9; a read error is the likely cause, and the protein listed here is the DNA translation. V is TRGV8 and J is TRGJ1 or TRGJ2. Matching the DNA to germline supplied the J gene, which TCRdb does not give. With V trimmed by 5 bases and J by 8 bases, 12 bases remained unmatched. The CDR3 is 13 residues long. Germline V gives CDR1 VENAVY, CDR2 YDSYNSRV. CDR3 nucleotide sequence: TGTGCCACCTGGGGCCCTGTATATCATAAGAAACTCTTT. Encoded protein: CATWGPVYHKKLF.

This clone has at least ten counts. A far bigger clonotype differs at one base, so this is likely a read error. Other DNA sequences within the sample encode an identical CDR3. This chain links TRGV2 with TRGJ1 or TRGJ2. The J gene, missing from TCRdb, was assigned here through DNA to germline matching. Germline V gene sequence: CDR1 EGSNGY, CDR2 YDSYNSKV. The CDR3 loop spans 16 amino acids. Here the CDR3 reads CATWDGILPNYYKKLF. CDR3 bases: TGTGCCACTTGGGACGGAATCCTTCCGAATTATTATAAGAAACTCTTT.

In the case of this clone: TCRdb shows a much larger clone's protein in place of this DNA's translation, and the two differ at residue 11, likely through a read error; the protein shown is translated from the DNA. A V gene of TRGV4 was called, but no J gene was assigned. This CDR3 spans 13 amino acids. Looked up from germline, CDR1 is EGSTGY and CDR2 is YDSYTSSV. The CDR3 reads CATWVTNYYKILF. The CDR3 DNA sequence: TGTGCCACCTGGGTTACGAATTATTATAAGATACTCTTT.

Regarding this clone: The mismatch at residue 4 between this DNA's translation and the TCRdb protein of a much larger clone likely reflects a read error; the protein shown is translated from the DNA. The rearrangement links TRGV9 to TRGJ1 or TRGJ2. Matching the DNA to germline supplied the J gene, which TCRdb does not give. Germline V lookup: CDR1 GITISATS, CDR2 ISYDGTV (reference sequence). The CDR3 has 13 residues. This CDR3 reads CALREAAHYKKLF. The CDR3 nucleotides read TGTGCCTTGCGGGAGGCGGCACATTATAAGAAACTCTTT.

This clone was observed many times. The CDR3 bases are TGTGCCACCTGGGACGGGCACTGGGTTTATTATAAGAAACTCTTT. Protein product: CATWDGHWVYYKKLF. The chain combines TRGV2 with TRGJ1 or TRGJ2. The trim removed 0 bases at V and 3 bases at J, leaving 8 bases unmatched. The germline V gene encodes CDR1 EGSNGY and CDR2 YDSYNSKV. CDR3 length: 15 residues.

Note on this clone: This DNA's translation differs at residue 5 from TCRdb's protein, which comes from a much larger clone; a read error is likely, and the protein shown is translated from the DNA. This chain connects TRGV9 to TRGJP. Assignment of the J gene here rests on matching the DNA to germline, because TCRdb gives none. V was pared by 5 bases and J by 6 bases, with 13 bases of the junction left unmatched. The CDR3 consists of 18 residues. Germline V gives CDR1 GITISATS, CDR2 ISYDGTV (reference sequence). The CDR3 reads CALWGAATGELGKKIKVF. CDR3 DNA sequence: TGTGCCTTGTGGGGGGCTGCGACGGGAGAGTTGGGCAAAAAAATCAAGGTATTT.

This clone was counted many times. For this DNA, TCRdb reports the protein of a much larger clone, which diverges at residue 3, most likely from a read error; the protein presented here is translated directly from the DNA. This chain connects TRGV9 to TRGJ1 or TRGJ2. TCRdb is silent on the J gene; assignment here came from matching the DNA to germline. This CDR3 comprises 13 residues. Germline CDR1 is GITISATS and CDR2 is ISYDGTV (reference sequence). The CDR3 sequence: CASWEVYPIKKLF. In DNA, the CDR3 is TGTGCCTCGTGGGAGGTGTACCCGATTAAGAAACTCTTT.

This clone was picked up many times. This sequence is one base from a far larger clone and is likely a read error. V and J are TRGV2 and TRGJP2. As TCRdb names no J gene, one was assigned here on the basis of a DNA match to germline. The germline V gene has CDR1 EGSNGY and CDR2 YDSYNSKV. This CDR3 is 16 amino acids long. This CDR3 is CASWDGRTGSDWIKTF. For the CDR3, the DNA is TGTGCCTCCTGGGACGGGCGGACGGGTAGTGATTGGATCAAGACGTTT.

This clone was detected many times. A much larger clone lies one base from this, so it may be a read error. The chain has TRGV2 and TRGJ1 or TRGJ2. Germline V gene data show CDR1 as EGSNGY and CDR2 as YDSYNSKV. With 0 bases clipped from V and 7 bases from J, the junction kept 3 bases outside the gene matches. The CDR3 runs 12 residues. In DNA form, the CDR3 reads TGTGCCACCTGGGACGGGCACTATAAGAAACTCTTT. It specifies CATWDGHYKKLF.

This clone was seen more than once but under ten times. The TCRdb protein, from a much larger clone, departs from this DNA's translation at residue 3, likely by read error; the protein shown derives from the DNA. This chain uses TRGV3 with TRGJP1. TCRdb offers no J gene call, so here the DNA was matched to germline to obtain one. The CDR3 consists of 9 residues. The junction had 3 bases not matched to a gene; V was cut back by 12 bases and J by 8 bases. CDR1 and CDR2 (germline): VTNTFY, YDVSTARD (reference sequence). CDR3 residues: CAAGWFKIF. The CDR3 nucleotides are TGTGCCGCCGGTTGGTTCAAGATATTT.

This clone occurred many times. A far larger clone is off by one base, so a read error is likely. The chain links TRGV9 to TRGJ1 or TRGJ2. The J gene, absent from TCRdb, was called here by matching the DNA to germline. CDR1 GITISATS and CDR2 ISYDGTV come from the germline V gene (reference sequence). CDR3 length equals 13 residues. DNA for the CDR3: TGCGCCTTGTGGGAGGCCGTGAATTATAAGAAACTCTTT. Encoded protein: CALWEAVNYKKLF.

This clone was observed a handful of times. The protein in TCRdb stems from a much larger clone and differs at residue 2 from this DNA's translation, likely a read error; here the protein is translated from the DNA. The genes are TRGV9 and TRGJ1 or TRGJ2. The J gene is not listed in TCRdb, so it was assigned here from a DNA match to germline. CDR1 and CDR2 (germline): GITISATS, ISYDGTV (reference sequence). The CDR3 length is 17 residues. CDR3 sequence reads: CTLWEVDFRPNYYKKLF. The CDR3 region has the DNA TGTACCTTGTGGGAGGTGGACTTCAGACCGAATTATTATAAGAAACTCTTT.

This clone came up many times. Translating this DNA gives a protein that differs at residue 9 from the TCRdb one, which belongs to a much larger clone; a read error is likely, and the protein shown is this translation. V and J are TRGV9 and TRGJ1 or TRGJ2. CDR1 is GITISATS and CDR2 is ISYDGTV in the germline V gene (reference sequence). The J segment lost 12 bases and the V segment lost 0 bases, leaving 8 bases of the junction unmatched. The CDR3 consists of 12 residues. The CDR3 nucleotides read TGTGCCTTGTGGGAGGTGCAAATCGGGAAACTCTTT. Protein product: CALWEVQIGKLF.

In the case of this clone: TCRdb has a much larger clone's protein, which differs at residue 11 from the translation of this DNA, likely because of a read error; what is shown is the protein translated from the DNA. This chain joins TRGV9 and TRGJP. TCRdb lists no J gene, so it was determined here by aligning the DNA to germline. With V trimmed by 3 bases and J by 14 bases, 16 bases remained unmatched. The CDR3 is 17 residues long. Germline CDR1 is GITISATS and CDR2 is ISYDGTV (reference sequence). The CDR3 protein is CALWEPPCCLSKKIKVF. CDR3 nucleotide sequence: TGTGCCTTGTGGGAGCCCCCGTGTTGCTTGAGCAAAAAAATCAAGGTATTT.

This clone was counted at least ten times. A far larger clone is just one base off, so this is likely a read error. Other DNA sequences in the same sample also yield this CDR3. CDR3 region: CALWEVELGKKIKVF. The DNA of the CDR3 is TGTGCCTTGTGGGAGGTAGAGCTGGGCAAAAAAATCAAGGTATTT. V is TRGV9 and J is TRGJP. The CDR3 loop spans 15 amino acids. CDR1 is GITISATS and CDR2 is ISYDGTV in the germline V gene (reference sequence).

This clone was seen a handful of times. The mismatch at residue 5 between this DNA's translation and the TCRdb protein of a much larger clone likely reflects a read error; the protein shown is translated from the DNA. This same CDR3 is encoded by further DNA sequences in the sample. This chain links TRGV9 with TRGJP1. No J gene was available from TCRdb, and it was assigned here by a germline match of the DNA. Trimming removed 5 bases from V and 0 bases from J; junction bases left unmatched: 6. The CDR3 extends over 15 amino acids. Germline V gene sequence: CDR1 GITISATS, CDR2 ISYDGTV (reference sequence). Written as DNA, the CDR3 is TGTGCCTTGTGGGGGGCGTATACCACTGGTTGGTTCAAGATATTT. This encodes CALWGAYTTGWFKIF.

This clone has ten or more counts. The J gene is TRGJP, the V gene TRGV9. TCRdb offers no J gene call, so here the DNA was matched to germline to obtain one. Germline V gives CDR1 GITISATS, CDR2 ISYDGTV (reference sequence). This CDR3 contains 17 residues. With 2 bases clipped from V and 9 bases from J, the junction kept 10 bases outside the gene matches. The DNA of the CDR3 is TGTGCCTTGTGGGAGGCAGTGCCAGGGTTGGGCAAAAAAATCAAGGTATTT. Protein product: CALWEAVPGLGKKIKVF.

Only a few counts were recorded for this clone. TCRdb attributes to this sequence the protein of a much larger clone, which differs from the DNA translation at residue 11; a read error is likely, and the protein displayed is translated from the DNA. The V gene is listed as TRGV3; no J gene was called. Per germline, CDR1 VTNTFY and CDR2 YDVSTARD (reference sequence). This CDR3 is built from 13 residues. The DNA for the CDR3 is TGTGCCACCTGGGACAGGCCAGCGGTAGGGGAACTCTTT. Encoded protein: CATWDRPAVGELF.

This clone was seen many times. A read error likely explains why the TCRdb protein, taken from a much larger clone, differs from this DNA's translation at residue 5; the protein shown is translated from the DNA. The V and J genes are TRGV2 and TRGJ1 or TRGJ2. Germline V gives CDR1 EGSNGY, CDR2 YDSYNSKV. V lost 5 bases to trimming and J lost 7 bases; unmatched junction nucleotides: 11. The CDR3 loop spans 13 amino acids. The CDR3 region is CATWGRARYKKLF. CDR3 DNA: TGTGCCACCTGGGGCAGGGCGCGATATAAGAAACTCTTT.

This clone was detected many times. The translation of this DNA and the TCRdb protein of a much larger clone differ at residue 3, probably owing to a read error; the protein shown here is translated from the DNA. This chain links TRGV9 with TRGJ1 or TRGJ2. The J gene comes from matching the DNA to germline here; TCRdb lacks it. Germline CDR1 reads GITISATS; CDR2 reads ISYDGTV (reference sequence). The CDR3 sequence is 13 residues long. This CDR3 reads CASWARLYYKKLF. The CDR3 nucleotides are TGTGCCTCGTGGGCCCGACTTTATTATAAGAAACTCTTT.

This clone was detected ten times or more. The chain has TRGV8 and TRGJ1 or TRGJ2. The trim removed 1 base at V and 1 base at J, leaving 22 bases unmatched. The CDR3 consists of 20 residues. Germline V gene lookup returns CDR1 VENAVY and CDR2 YDSYNSRV. The CDR3 nucleotides read TGTGCCACCTGGGATAGTCCCCCACACCATATCCACCCAAATTATTATAAGAAACTCTTT. Amino acid sequence: CATWDSPPHHIHPNYYKKLF.

There are a few counts of this clone. TCRdb's protein for this DNA is that of a much larger clone and differs from the translation at residue 5, likely a read error; the protein shown is the DNA translation. The V call is TRGV9, the J call TRGJP. TCRdb is silent on the J gene; assignment here came from matching the DNA to germline. Germline V gene data show CDR1 as GITISATS and CDR2 as ISYDGTV (reference sequence). The CDR3 is 17 amino acids. The chain's CDR3 is CALWGVLQELGKKIKVF. The CDR3 DNA sequence: TGTGCCTTGTGGGGGGTGTTACAAGAGTTGGGCAAAAAAATCAAGGTATTT.

Many counts were recorded for this clone. TCRdb's entry gives the protein of a much larger clone, which mismatches this DNA's translation at residue 5, likely from a read error; the protein reported here is translated from the DNA. The DNA of the CDR3 is TGTGCCACCTGGGCCCAATCTTATAAGAAACTCTTT. Amino acids: CATWAQSYKKLF. The chain joins TRGV4 to TRGJ1 or TRGJ2. The J gene is not listed in TCRdb, so it was assigned here from a DNA match to germline. V lost 5 bases, J lost 6 bases, and 7 bases stayed unmatched. The length of the CDR3 is 12 residues. Per germline, CDR1 EGSTGY and CDR2 YDSYTSSV.

Note on this clone: Given a far larger clone just one base away, this is likely a sequencing read error. Other nucleotide sequences from this sample produce the same CDR3. This CDR3 is CALWEGRNYYKKLF. CDR3 DNA sequence: TGTGCCCTGTGGGAGGGCCGGAATTATTATAAGAAACTCTTT. This chain uses TRGV9 with TRGJ1 or TRGJ2. The J gene was missing in TCRdb and was found by matching the end of the DNA to germline. Germline V lookup: CDR1 GITISATS, CDR2 ISYDGTV (reference sequence). This CDR3 comprises 14 residues.

With regard to this clone: A far larger clone is a single base away, which makes a read error likely. This same CDR3 is encoded by further DNA sequences in the sample. The chain links TRGV3 to TRGJ1 or TRGJ2. TCRdb does not report a J gene; here it was assigned by matching the DNA to germline references. The ends lost 0 bases at V and 7 bases at J; junction bases unmatched: 6. Per the germline V gene, CDR1 is VTNTFY and CDR2 is YDVSTARD (reference sequence). CDR3 size: 13 residues. CDR3 nucleotides: TGTGCCACCTGGGACAGGCCGTACTATAAGAAACTCTTT. Its protein product is CATWDRPYYKKLF.